Presented here are 25 T cell receptor beta chains from one specimen sequenced in a study of cytomegalovirus exposure and HLA in healthy donors. The PCR had 60 Vbeta and 13 Jbeta primers. Clones were read by immunoSEQ multiplex PCR, and TCRdb kept only the in-frame ones, dropping some. The sample shows about 150,000 clones, approximately 68% of them seen only once. The sequencing input was PBMCs. The receptors were gathered from a man aged 55 to 70 in good health and CMV-seronegative.

The rearrangement joins TRBV4-1 to TRBJ2-5; weak D call: TRBD2 (5 bases). Per the germline V gene, CDR1 is MGHRA and CDR2 is YSYEKL. The CDR3 is made up of 15 amino acids. The V and J ends lost 1 base and 6 bases respectively, with 15 bases between them. The CDR3 reads CASSQVPVSEQTQYF. The CDR3, as DNA: TGCGCCAGCAGCCAAGTTCCGGTTAGCGAGCAGACCCAGTACTTC.

The rearrangement joins TRBV5-1 to TRBJ2-1; the D gene is possibly TRBD1 (5 bases). The germline V and J ends were trimmed by 2 bases and 5 bases, with 8 bases remaining between them. Germline values: CDR1 SGHRS, CDR2 YFSETQ. This CDR3 region has 13 residues. The CDR3 spells CASSFDSDNEQFF. The CDR3 coding sequence is TGCGCCAGCAGCTTTGACAGCGACAATGAGCAGTTCTTC. Full variable domain (outside the CDR3, taken from reference TRBV5-1 and TRBJ2-1): KAGVTQTPRYLIKTRGQQVTLSCSPISGHRSVSWYQQTPGQGLQFLFEYFSETQRNKGNFPGRFSGRQFSNSRSEMNVSTLELGDSALYLCASSFDSDNEQFFGPGTRLTVL.

This clone was seen a few times. The chain uses TRBV7-3 and TRBJ2-5; the D gene is possibly TRBD1 (7 bases). The germline V gene encodes CDR1 SGHTA and CDR2 FQGTGA. The CDR3 extends over 13 amino acids. Trimming cost V 4 bases and J 7 bases, with 13 bases left between them. CDR3 DNA sequence: TGTGCCAGCAGCTCTCAGGGGGGCGGGACCCAGTACTTC. It is translated as CASSSQGGGTQYF.

This clone came up a few times. The chain employs TRBV28 and TRBJ2-1; the match to TRBD2 covers 8 bases. Unmatched junction bases numbered 3, after V lost 2 bases and J lost 0 bases. The CDR3 runs to 16 residues. Germline V gene lookup returns CDR1 MDHEN and CDR2 SYDVKM. CDR3 residues: CASSLQSGSSYNEQFF. In DNA form, the CDR3 reads TGTGCCAGCAGTTTACAAAGCGGGAGCTCCTACAATGAGCAGTTCTTC.

The chain has TRBV29-1 and TRBJ2-7, with 7 bases identical to TRBD2. Germline values: CDR1 SQVTM, CDR2 ANQGSEA. The CDR3 loop spans 13 amino acids. Trimming cost V 6 bases and J 6 bases; bases outside gene matches: 11. The CDR3 here is CSVGEGSTAEQYF. In DNA form, the CDR3 reads TGCAGCGTAGGGGAGGGGAGCACCGCCGAGCAGTACTTC.

This clone appeared a few times. This chain uses TRBV7-2 with TRBJ2-5; no clear D gene. Trimming cost V 4 bases and J 5 bases, with 11 bases left between them. Germline CDR1 and CDR2: SGHTA and FQGNSA. This CDR3 has 13 residues. In DNA, the CDR3 is TGTGCCAGCAGCTCCACGCTCGGGGAGACCCAGTACTTC. Translating gives CASSSTLGETQYF.

The chain employs TRBV4-3 and TRBJ1-5; tentatively, D is TRBD1 (5 bases). This CDR3 contains 16 residues. CDR1 LGHNA and CDR2 YSLEER come from the germline V gene. V was pared by 0 bases and J by 7 bases, with 16 bases between. The CDR3 DNA is TGCGCCAGCAGCCAAGATTATTTGGGGCCCGGGCAGCCCCAGCATTTT. This sequence encodes CASSQDYLGPGQPQHF.

This clone was seen once. V and J are TRBV28 and TRBJ2-7, with D possibly TRBD2 on 5 matching bases. CDR3 length: 15 amino acids. The germline CDR1 and CDR2 sequences are MDHEN and SYDVKM. V was pared by 5 bases and J by 3 bases, with 17 bases between. The CDR3: CASSRPRDSGYEQYF. CDR3 nucleotides: TGTGCCAGCAGTAGGCCCCGGGATTCCGGCTACGAGCAGTACTTC.

The chain is built from TRBV14 and TRBJ2-3; TRBD2 agrees at 14 bases. J lost 1 base, V lost 1 base, and 7 bases had no gene match. CDR1 SGHDN and CDR2 FVKESK come from the germline V gene. The CDR3 consists of 19 residues. This CDR3 is CASSQVSPGLAGGTDTQYF. DNA of the CDR3: TGTGCCAGCAGCCAAGTCTCCCCGGGACTAGCGGGAGGCACAGATACGCAGTATTTT.

The rearrangement joins TRBV7-2 to TRBJ2-7, with D perhaps TRBD2 (6 bases). V lost 1 base and J 3 bases, leaving 13 bases between the germline ends. Germline assignment: CDR1 SGHTA and CDR2 FQGNSA. CDR3 length equals 15 residues. As DNA, the CDR3 is TGTGCCAGCAGCTTAGTCGGGAGAAGAATCTACGAGCAGTACTTC. Amino acid sequence: CASSLVGRRIYEQYF.

This sequence joins TRBV21-1 and TRBJ2-5; the D call in the table, TRBD2, was not verified against the DNA. TRBV21-1 is described as a pseudogene. The CDR3 runs to 15 residues. CDR3 nucleotide sequence: TGTGCCAGCCAGGGAGGACCCAACTTCCTGGAGACCCAGTACTTC. Translating it yields CASQGGPNFLETQYF.

The CDR3: CASSVGVGGETQYF. In DNA form, the CDR3 reads TGTGCCAGCAGCGTAGGAGTGGGGGGGGAGACCCAGTACTTC. The V gene is TRBV9, the J gene TRBJ2-5; 7 nucleotides align to TRBD2. Losses at the gene ends were 0 bases for V and 5 bases for J; bases not matched to a gene: 4. The CDR3 totals 14 residues. Germline V gene lookup returns CDR1 SGDLS and CDR2 YYNGEE.

V is TRBV2 and J is TRBJ1-1; no firm D call. The V and J ends lost 4 bases and 5 bases respectively, with 5 bases between them. CDR1 is SNHLY and CDR2 is FYNNEI in the germline V gene. The CDR3 sequence is 11 residues long. This CDR3 reads CASSVSTEAFF. The DNA of the CDR3 is TGTGCCAGCAGTGTGAGTACTGAAGCTTTCTTT. The full variable domain, completed using reference TRBV2 and TRBJ1-1, is EPEVTQTPSHQVTQMGQEVILRCVPISNHLYFYWYRQILGQKVEFLVSFYNNEISEKSEIFDDQFSVERPDGSNFTLKIRSTKLEDSAMYFCASSVSTEAFFGQGTRLTVV.

This clone was found once. This sequence joins TRBV29-1 and TRBJ2-6, with D maybe TRBD1 (6 bases). Germline V gives CDR1 SQVTM, CDR2 ANQGSEA. This CDR3 is 14 amino acids long. V dropped 4 bases and J dropped 5 bases, with 12 bases sitting between them. CDR3 sequence (DNA): TGCAGCGTTGGAGACAGGCTTCGGGCCAACGTCCTGACTTTC. Amino acids: CSVGDRLRANVLTF. The full variable domain, rest sourced from reference TRBV29-1 and TRBJ2-6, is SAVISQKPSRDICQRGTSLTIQCQVDSQVTMMFWYRQQPGQSLTLIATANQGSEATYESGFVIDKFPISRPNLTFSTLTVSNMSPEDSSIYLCSVGDRLRANVLTFGAGSRLTVL.

The gene calls are TRBV5-4 and TRBJ1-2, with D possibly matching TRBD1 (5 bases). Germline V gene sequence: CDR1 SGHNT, CDR2 YYREEE (reference sequence). This CDR3 region has 14 residues. V was cut by 1 base and J by 8 bases, with 15 bases left in between. The CDR3 loop reads CASSLRAIQGGYTF. For the CDR3, the DNA is TGTGCCAGCAGCTTGAGGGCAATTCAGGGCGGCTACACCTTC.

The chain recombines TRBV12-5 with TRBJ2-2, with TRBD1 as a possible D gene (5 bases). There are 14 residues in the CDR3. CDR1 LGHNT and CDR2 FRNRAP come from the germline V gene. The V and J ends lost 4 bases and 4 bases respectively, with 10 bases between them. Written as DNA, the CDR3 is TGTGCTAGTGGTTCGACAGACTTCACCGGGGAGCTGTTTTTT. This sequence encodes CASGSTDFTGELFF.

The chain recombines TRBV28 with TRBJ1-1, with a weak D call TRBD1 (6 bases). The CDR3 sequence is 12 residues long. Per germline, CDR1 MDHEN and CDR2 SYDVKM. V gave up 10 bases and J gave up 1 base, with 10 bases separating them. DNA of the CDR3: TGTGCCACGGGGGGGGCGAACACTGAAGCTTTCTTT. Translated, it gives CATGGANTEAFF. Filled out from reference TRBV28 and TRBJ1-1, the complete variable domain reads DVKVTQSSRYLVKRTGEKVFLECVQDMDHENMFWYRQDPGLGLRLIYFSYDVKMKEKGDIPEGYSVSREKKERFSLILESASTNQTSMYLCATGGANTEAFFGQGTRLTVV.

The chain is built from TRBV18 and TRBJ1-1; D ambiguous. Trimming took off 3 bases at V and 3 bases at J, with 14 bases between the two ends. Looked up from germline, CDR1 is KGHSH and CDR2 is LQKENI. The CDR3 runs 15 residues. The CDR3 nucleotides are TGTGCCAGCTCACCTGACCCCGGCCGGGACACTGAAGCTTTCTTT. This translates into CASSPDPGRDTEAFF.

V is TRBV5-1 and J is TRBJ2-1; 7 bases are a match to TRBD2. The germline CDR1 and CDR2 sequences are SGHRS and YFSETQ. The CDR3 covers 15 residues. Trimming took 1 base from V and 2 from J; bases not matched to a gene: 3. CDR3: CASSLLAEPYNEQFF. The CDR3 DNA sequence: TGCGCCAGCAGCTTGCTAGCGGAACCCTACAATGAGCAGTTCTTC.

The rearrangement joins TRBV10-1 to TRBJ2-7; D ambiguous. Deletions cut 8 bases from V and 3 bases from J, with 11 bases between. Germline loops: CDR1 WNHNN, CDR2 SYGVQD (reference sequence). This CDR3 has 12 amino acids. The CDR3 bases are TGCGCCAGCGGCAATAGCATCTACGAGCAGTACTTC. Encoded protein: CASGNSIYEQYF.

This clone has a handful of counts. The rearrangement links TRBV28 to TRBJ1-2; weak D call: TRBD1 (5 bases). Deletions cut 3 bases from V and 1 base from J, with 6 bases between. This CDR3 has 13 residues. Germline lookup yields CDR1 MDHEN and CDR2 SYDVKM. CDR3 bases: TGTGCCAGCAGTTTGGGGGGTAACTATGGCTACACCTTC. Protein sequence: CASSLGGNYGYTF.

The chain links TRBV7-9 to TRBJ1-1, with D perhaps matching TRBD1 (5 bases). Trimming pared 2 bases from V and 6 bases from J, leaving 10 bases between. There are 13 residues in the CDR3. Germline CDR1 reads SEHNR; CDR2 reads FQNEAQ (reference sequence). The CDR3 nucleotides read TGTGCCAGCAGCTTACGGGGAGGGGCTGAAGCTTTCTTT. It codes for CASSLRGGAEAFF. Full variable domain (missing parts from reference TRBV7-9 and TRBJ1-1): DTGVSQNPRHKITKRGQNVTFRCDPISEHNRLYWYRQTLGQGPEFLTYFQNEAQLEKSRLLSDRFSAERPKGSFSTLEIQRTEQGDSAMYLCASSLRGGAEAFFGQGTRLTVV.

This clone was counted only a few times. The junction differs from germline at one of its ends, possibly a read error. The chain joins TRBV2 to TRBJ1-5; D is unclear. The germline CDR1 and CDR2 sequences are SNHLY and FYNNEI. This CDR3 comprises 12 residues. In DNA, the CDR3 is TGTGCCAGCAGTGAGAGCACTCAGCCCCAGCATTTT. This sequence encodes CASSESTQPQHF. Variable domain in full (rest from reference TRBV2 and TRBJ1-5): EPEVTQTPSHQVTQMGQEVILRCVPISNHLYFYWYRQILGQKVEFLVSFYNNEISEKSEIFDDQFSVERPDGSNFTLKIRSTKLEDSAMYFCASSESTQPQHFGDGTRLSIL.

The chain couples TRBV2 to TRBJ2-7; TRBD1 matches at 8 bases. V lost 5 bases and J lost 5; bases outside the gene matches: 8. Germline assignment: CDR1 SNHLY and CDR2 FYNNEI. The CDR3 totals 14 residues. The CDR3 sequence: CASSKGQGSNEQYF. The CDR3 nucleotides read TGTGCCAGCAGTAAAGGACAGGGTAGCAACGAGCAGTACTTC. The full variable domain, its missing parts supplied by reference TRBV2 and TRBJ2-7, is EPEVTQTPSHQVTQMGQEVILRCVPISNHLYFYWYRQILGQKVEFLVSFYNNEISEKSEIFDDQFSVERPDGSNFTLKIRSTKLEDSAMYFCASSKGQGSNEQYFGPGTRLTVT.

This clone was seen a few times. CDR3 amino acids: CASSLIPGQGSGYTF. CDR3 nucleotide sequence: TGTGCCAGCAGCTTAATCCCGGGACAGGGGTCTGGCTACACCTTC. This rearrangement joins TRBV7-8 to TRBJ1-2, with 10 bases aligning to TRBD1. Unmatched junction bases numbered 7, after V lost 2 bases and J lost 7 bases. In germline, CDR1 is SGHVS, CDR2 FQNEAQ. This CDR3 spans 15 amino acids.